Listed below are T cell receptor beta chains from one sample, sequenced in a study of blood T cell repertoires in COVID-19. Method: immunoSEQ multiplex PCR; TCRdb's copy keeps in-frame clones and lacks some. Of 90,000 to 100,000 clones in the sample, approximately 81% were seen once. What was sequenced was peripheral blood. These TCRs come from an elderly woman with acute or convalescent COVID-19. Each CDR3 is given with its conserved first and last residue. D genes are given only for firm matches. Clone size is given for some rows only: seen once, a few or many times, or a class if the clone is expanded.

TRBD1	17	TRBV19	TRBJ2-2	NA	CASSLPLGTANTGELFF	TGTGCCAGTAGCCTTCCCCTTGGGACAGCGAACACCGGGGAGCTGTTTTTT
NA	15	TRBV28	TRBJ1-3	once	CASSLTAGWRNTIYF	TGTGCCAGCAGTTTAACGGCAGGGTGGAGAAACACCATATATTTT
NA	14	TRBV6-5	TRBJ1-1	many	CASSRATGNTEAFF	TGTGCCAGCAGTAGGGCGACAGGGAACACTGAAGCTTTCTTT
TRBD1	13	TRBV7-3	TRBJ1-6	few	CASSIQGDSPLHF	TGTGCCAGCAGTATACAGGGGGATTCACCCCTCCACTTT
NA	15	TRBV7-2	TRBJ2-2	NA	CASSGQNLNTGELFF	TGTGCCAGCAGCGGACAGAACCTGAACACCGGGGAGCTGTTTTTT
NA	15	TRBV28	TRBJ2-6	once	CASAGAHSGANVLTF	TGTGCCAGCGCGGGGGCACACTCTGGGGCCAACGTCCTGACTTTC
NA	12	TRBV5-4	TRBJ2-2	NA	CASSPISGELFF	TGTGCCAGCAGCCCTATCTCCGGGGAGCTGTTTTTT
TRBD1	16	TRBV18	TRBJ1-6	NA	CASSPTDRAENSPLHF	TGTGCCAGCTCACCGACGGACAGGGCTGAAAATTCACCCCTCCACTTT
TRBD2	14	TRBV29-1	TRBJ2-5	NA	CSVDTSGGRETQYF	TGCAGCGTTGACACTAGCGGGGGGCGGGAGACCCAGTACTTC
NA	13	TRBV10-1	TRBJ2-1	once	CASSATANNEQFF	TGCGCCAGCAGTGCGACAGCTAACAATGAGCAGTTCTTC
NA	14	TRBV30	TRBJ1-1	NA	CAWSPGLPNTEAFF	TGTGCCTGGAGTCCGGGACTGCCTAACACTGAAGCTTTCTTT
NA	14	TRBV20-1	TRBJ1-2	NA	CSASGGVVGDGYTF	TGCAGTGCTAGTGGCGGGGTGGTTGGGGATGGCTACACCTTC
NA	12	TRBV5-1	TRBJ2-2	NA	CASSSPTGELFF	TGCGCCAGCAGCTCTCCGACAGGGGAGCTGTTTTTT
NA	15	TRBV6-1	TRBJ1-3	NA	CASSEAGGSGNTIYF	TGTGCCAGCAGTGAAGCAGGGGGCTCTGGAAACACCATATATTTT
TRBD2	14	TRBV6-5	TRBJ2-1	once	CASSRGTSDNEQFF	TGTGCCAGCAGTCGCGGGACTAGCGACAATGAGCAGTTCTTC
NA	17	TRBV6-2/TRBV6-3	TRBJ2-6	NA	CASSYRGVGSGANVLTF	TGTGCCAGCAGTTACCGCGGGGTCGGGTCGGGGGCCAACGTCCTGACTTTC
TRBD1	14	TRBV2	TRBJ1-5	NA	CASSAGQGNQPQHF	TGTGCCAGCAGTGCCGGACAGGGTAATCAGCCCCAGCATTTT
TRBD2	15	TRBV10-1	TRBJ2-2	NA	CASSGRLAGAGELFF	TGCGCCAGCAGTGGGAGACTAGCGGGGGCCGGGGAGCTGTTTTTT
NA	12	TRBV19	TRBJ1-4	NA	CASSRDTEKLFF	TGTGCCAGTAGCCGGGACACTGAAAAACTGTTTTTT
TRBD1	14	TRBV19	TRBJ1-1	NA	CASSADRSNTEAFF	TGTGCCAGTAGTGCGGACAGGAGTAACACTGAAGCTTTCTTT
NA	14	TRBV15	TRBJ2-1	NA	CATSPKWANNEQFF	TGTGCCACCAGCCCAAAGTGGGCAAACAATGAGCAGTTCTTC
NA	13	TRBV28	TRBJ1-1	NA	CASMFGGRAEAFF	TGTGCCAGCATGTTTGGGGGCCGGGCTGAAGCTTTCTTT
NA	17	TRBV19	TRBJ1-5	NA	CASSGRYGARGYQPQHF	TGTGCCAGTAGCGGACGGTATGGCGCCAGGGGCTATCAGCCCCAGCATTTT
NA	15	TRBV5-4	TRBJ1-1	NA	CASSLAGVPNTEAFF	TGTGCCAGCAGCTTGGCGGGTGTCCCGAACACTGAAGCTTTCTTT
NA	17	TRBV23-1	TRBJ1-2	NA	CASSQVASGAGFYGYTF	TGCGCCAGCAGTCAAGTTGCGTCAGGGGCAGGATTCTATGGCTACACCTTC
TRBD2	16	TRBV15	TRBJ2-3	NA	CATSRELAGVGDTQYF	TGTGCCACCAGCAGAGAGCTAGCGGGGGTAGGGGATACGCAGTATTTT
TRBD1	14	TRBV6-5	TRBJ1-1	NA	CASRSTGKDTEAFF	TGTGCCAGCAGGTCGACAGGGAAGGACACTGAAGCTTTCTTT
TRBD1	16	TRBV5-1	TRBJ1-4	NA	CASSQSDRGVGEKLFF	TGCGCCAGCAGCCAATCTGACAGGGGAGTAGGAGAAAAACTGTTTTTT
NA	15	TRBV18	TRBJ2-2	NA	CASSPPAGNTGELFF	TGTGCCAGCTCACCACCGGCGGGGAACACCGGGGAGCTGTTTTTT
TRBD2	18	TRBV5-5	TRBJ2-2	NA	CASSWTSGGAGRTGELFF	TGTGCCAGCAGCTGGACTAGCGGGGGGGCAGGTCGGACCGGGGAGCTGTTTTTT
NA	14	TRBV3-1/TRBV3-2	TRBJ1-1	NA	CASSQEGGGTEAFF	TGTGCCAGCAGCCAAGAAGGGGGGGGAACTGAAGCTTTCTTT
NA	13	TRBV28	TRBJ1-2	NA	CASSLLQDGGYTF	TGTGCCAGCAGTTTGTTACAGGACGGGGGCTACACCTTC
NA	15	TRBV6-6	TRBJ1-1	NA	CASTYGFQGGAEAFF	TGTGCCAGCACCTACGGGTTCCAGGGAGGGGCTGAAGCTTTCTTT
NA	13	TRBV7-2	TRBJ2-2	NA	CASSLAQVGELFF	TGTGCCAGCAGCTTAGCGCAGGTCGGGGAGCTGTTTTTT
NA	13	TRBV7-8	TRBJ2-1	NA	CASRKTQNNEQFF	TGTGCCAGCAGGAAAACCCAGAACAATGAGCAGTTCTTC
TRBD1	15	TRBV6-5	TRBJ2-5	once	CASSTDRGLVKTQYF	TGTGCCAGCAGCACAGACAGGGGGCTTGTAAAGACCCAGTACTTC